The 12 T cell receptor beta chains reported below all come from one sample, sequenced in a study of post-analysis software for immune sequencing data. Findings and limits, study-wide: When patients were compared with controls, about five TRBV segments were more frequent, TRBV5-6, TRBV5-1 and TRBV20-1 among them.

Presence of unique molecular identifiers characterized the TCR beta cDNA libraries. TCRdb reprocessed the PCR reads with MiXCR, giving one entry per CDR3 protein. The table has about 680,000 distinct CDR3 sequences, 55% to 60% seen once. No antigen is known for these receptors. Input material: blood. These receptor sequences come from a girl aged 2 to 10 with multiple sclerosis.

V usage is TRBV6-4 and J usage is TRBJ1-2; D is uncertain. This CDR3 has 12 residues. Trimming cost V 4 bases and J 8 bases, with 11 bases left between them. The germline CDR1 and CDR2 sequences are MRHNA and SNTAGT. The CDR3 reads CASSGAPRGYTF. The CDR3 coding sequence is TGTGCCAGCAGTGGGGCCCCCAGGGGCTACACCTTC.

This chain uses TRBV6-1 with TRBJ2-1; the match to TRBD2 covers 14 bases. J lost 8 bases, V lost 6 bases, and 3 bases had no gene match. CDR3 size: 14 residues. Germline CDR1 MNHNS, CDR2 SASEGT. In DNA, the CDR3 is TGTGCCAGCAGGGGGACTAGCGGGAGCCATGAGCAGTTCTTC. Translation gives CASRGTSGSHEQFF.

This clonotype appeared a few times. This chain joins TRBV7-8 and TRBJ2-4, with TRBD1 matching over 7 bases. The CDR3 is 16 amino acids. Per germline, CDR1 SGHVS and CDR2 FQNEAQ. Trimming took 5 bases from V and 0 from J; bases not matched to a gene: 7. CDR3 sequence reads: CASSPARTGAKNIQYF. CDR3 coding DNA: TGTGCCAGCAGCCCCGCCCGGACAGGAGCCAAAAACATTCAGTACTTC.

J is TRBJ2-7 and V is TRBV29-1; perhaps TRBD2 as D (5 bases). CDR1 is SQVTM, CDR2 ANQGSEA, per germline. The CDR3 totals 14 residues. With 4 bases removed from V and 1 base from J, the gap between germline ends came to 14 bases. CDR3 in DNA: TGCAGCGTTGGTCGCGCCGGGATATCCTACGAGCAGTACTTC. Translated: CSVGRAGISYEQYF.

This clonotype was observed once. The gene calls are TRBV2 and TRBJ2-7; TRBD2 matches at 8 bases. With V trimmed by 7 bases and J by 6 bases, 11 bases remained unmatched. Germline V gene sequence: CDR1 SNHLY, CDR2 FYNNEI. This CDR3 is 14 amino acids long. The CDR3 DNA is TGTGCCAGCAATCCGGGAGGGTCCCTCCCCGAGCAGTACTTC. Translation: CASNPGGSLPEQYF.

The chain is built from TRBV6-2 or TRBV6-3 and TRBJ2-3; D is possibly TRBD2 (6 bases). The CDR3 loop spans 13 amino acids. The V gene's germline CDR1 is MNHEY and CDR2 SVGEGT. Trimming cost V 4 bases and J 5 bases, with 10 bases left between them. In DNA, the CDR3 is TGTGCCAGCAGTTCACTAGCCGGAGATACGCAGTATTTT. The encoded protein is CASSSLAGDTQYF.

This sequence joins TRBV6-4 and TRBJ1-5; no definite D call. CDR1 MRHNA and CDR2 SNTAGT come from the germline V gene. The CDR3 loop spans 15 amino acids. V was clipped by 2 bases and J by 2 bases, with 10 bases between them. In DNA form, the CDR3 reads TGTGCCAGCAGTGACCGAGGTGTAGGCAATCAGCCCCAGCATTTT. Its protein is CASSDRGVGNQPQHF.

The gene calls are TRBV20-1 and TRBJ2-4, with TRBD2 matching over 12 bases. The assigned J gene may be wrong: the sequence end matches TRBJ2-7 better. Per the germline V gene, CDR1 is DFQATT and CDR2 is SNEGSKA (reference sequence). There are 16 residues in the CDR3. The CDR3 reads CSAEGPGLAGPYEQYF. CDR3 coding DNA: TGCAGTGCGGAGGGACCCGGACTAGCGGGGCCTTACGAGCAGTACTTC.

The chain links TRBV6-5 to TRBJ2-1, with D uncertain. Per germline, CDR1 MNHEY and CDR2 SVGAGI. The CDR3 sequence is 15 residues long. Trimming left V 6 bases short and J 5 bases short, with 17 bases between. In nucleotides, the CDR3 is TGTGCCAGCAGCACCAGTACCACAGAGAACAATGAGCAGTTCTTC. It encodes CASSTSTTENNEQFF.

This sequence joins TRBV7-3 and TRBJ2-5, with 7 bases lining up with TRBD2. Losses at the gene ends were 5 bases for V and 3 bases for J; bases not matched to a gene: 9. CDR3 size: 15 residues. CDR1 and CDR2 from the germline V gene are SGHTA and FQGTGA. CDR3: CASSPGGLAEETQYF. CDR3 coding DNA: TGTGCCAGCAGCCCGGGCGGGCTAGCGGAAGAGACCCAGTACTTC.

With respect to this clonotype: The junction departs from the called germline gene at one end, perhaps through a read error. The genes are TRBV7-2 and TRBJ1-5; D unresolved. Germline V lookup: CDR1 SGHTA, CDR2 FQGNSA. This CDR3 contains 14 residues. The CDR3 loop is CANSLEAWGQPQHF. CDR3 coding DNA: TGTGCCAACAGCTTAGAGGCGTGGGGTCAGCCCCAGCATTTT.

V gene TRBV6-6 combines with J gene TRBJ1-1; 9 positions agree with TRBD1. The J segment lost 3 bases and the V segment lost 2 bases, leaving 4 bases of the junction unmatched. The CDR3 is made up of 15 amino acids. Germline V gene sequence: CDR1 MNHNY, CDR2 SVGAGI (reference sequence). The CDR3 DNA reads TGTGCCAGCAGTTACCCGGGACAGGGAGACACTGAAGCTTTCTTT. It encodes CASSYPGQGDTEAFF.